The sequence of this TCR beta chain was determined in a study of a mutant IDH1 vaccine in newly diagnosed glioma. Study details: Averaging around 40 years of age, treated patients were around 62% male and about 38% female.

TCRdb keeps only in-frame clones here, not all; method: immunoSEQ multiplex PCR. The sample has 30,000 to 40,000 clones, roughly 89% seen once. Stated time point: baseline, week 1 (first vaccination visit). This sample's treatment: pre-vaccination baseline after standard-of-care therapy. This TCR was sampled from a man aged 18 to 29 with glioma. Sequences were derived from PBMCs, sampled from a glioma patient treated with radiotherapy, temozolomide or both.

The CDR3 region is CASSVTGRTSSGELFF. For the CDR3, the DNA is TGTGCCAGCAGCGTCACGGGGAGGACTAGCAGCGGGGAGCTGTTTTTT. This sequence joins TRBV9 and TRBJ2-2; 8 bases line up with TRBD2. The germline CDR1 and CDR2 sequences are SGDLS and YYNGEE. The J segment lost 7 bases and the V segment lost 2 bases, leaving 10 bases of the junction unmatched. The CDR3 consists of 16 residues.